Below are 20 T cell receptor beta chains sequenced from a single sample in a study of CD8+ T cells in alopecia areata (dated by TCRdb to about 2018). The sample's treatment or condition label is to be understood as: oral pan-JAK inhibitor, 5-10 mg twice daily. Preparation of the library involved the immunoSEQ multiplex PCR assay. For TCR sequencing, RNA was extracted from every sample and reverse transcribed into cDNA to serve as template. The immuneACCESS repertoire file appears here via TCRdb, limited to in-frame rearrangements. These files lack a portion of the clones; in checked studies, under half of the deficit traces to unresolved V genes, and the cause of the others is not known. The sample yields hundreds of thousands of clones; around two fifths were counted once. The ten largest clones capture 0.48% of the sample. The sample here was CD4+ T cells sorted from blood, taken around week 30, from a patient treated with tofacitinib. These receptors were taken from a human donor with alopecia areata.

This clone was seen ten or more times. The chain couples TRBV2 to TRBJ2-3; 10 nucleotides match TRBD1. V gave up 6 bases and J gave up 4 bases; unmatched junction bases: 4. The CDR3 covers 14 residues. CDR1 and CDR2 (germline): SNHLY, FYNNEI. The chain's CDR3 is CASRGDRGPDTQYF. CDR3 coding DNA: TGTGCCAGCAGAGGGGACAGGGGCCCAGATACGCAGTATTTT.

The chain carries TRBV7-9 and TRBJ1-1, with a weak D call TRBD1 (6 bases). The CDR3 contains 13 residues. V was cut by 6 bases and J by 3 bases, with 11 bases left in between. The germline CDR1 and CDR2 sequences are SEHNR and FQNEAQ (reference sequence). CDR3 DNA: TGTGCCAGCAGAATGGGGGCGGACACTGAAGCTTTCTTT. Residues: CASRMGADTEAFF.

The chain has TRBV7-2 and TRBJ2-7, with unresolved D. Germline CDR1 reads SGHTA; CDR2 reads FQGNSA. V lost 0 bases and J lost 3, with 3 bases in between. This CDR3 is 12 amino acids long. The CDR3 nucleotides are TGTGCCAGCAGCTTAGCGCTCTACGAGCAGTACTTC. Its translation is CASSLALYEQYF.

This clone has at least ten counts. J is TRBJ2-3 and V is TRBV12-5, with D perhaps matching TRBD1 (5 bases). Trimming removed 1 base from V and 6 bases from J, with 8 bases in between. Germline lookup yields CDR1 LGHNT and CDR2 FRNRAP. This CDR3 is built from 13 residues. Here the CDR3 reads CASGLGSGDTQYF. The CDR3 nucleotides are TGTGCTAGTGGTTTGGGGTCAGGGGATACGCAGTATTTT.

The V and J genes are TRBV11-1 and TRBJ2-1; D perhaps matches TRBD2 (5 bases). The CDR3 spans 14 residues. Trimming pared 2 bases from V and 8 bases from J, leaving 13 bases between. CDR1 and CDR2 from the germline V gene are SGHAT and FQDESV (reference sequence). This chain's CDR3 is CASSLTRNTDEQFF. As DNA, the CDR3 is TGTGCCAGCAGCTTAACTAGAAATACCGATGAGCAGTTCTTC. The full variable domain, rest sourced from reference TRBV11-1 and TRBJ2-1, is EAEVAQSPRYKITEKSQAVAFWCDPISGHATLYWYRQILGQGPELLVQFQDESVVDDSQLPKDRFSAERLKGVDSTLKIQPAELGDSAMYLCASSLTRNTDEQFFGPGTRLTVL.

The J gene is TRBJ1-1, the V gene TRBV2, with D possibly being TRBD1 (5 bases). The CDR3 runs 15 residues. CDR1 SNHLY and CDR2 FYNNEI come from the germline V gene. V lost 6 bases and J lost 3, with 17 bases in between. CDR3 nucleotide sequence: TGTGCCAGCAGCGCCCCCATTGCGGGGGACACTGAAGCTTTCTTT. This sequence encodes CASSAPIAGDTEAFF.

The V gene is TRBV4-1, the J gene TRBJ1-1; TRBD1 might be the D (5 bases). The CDR3 is made up of 16 amino acids. The V end was cut by 3 bases, the J end by 0 bases, with 14 bases between. Germline assignment: CDR1 MGHRA and CDR2 YSYEKL. The CDR3 protein is CASSHGAPFMNTEAFF. The CDR3 DNA reads as TGCGCCAGCAGCCACGGGGCTCCCTTCATGAACACTGAAGCTTTCTTT.

The V gene is TRBV4-1, the J gene TRBJ2-4; tentative D call: TRBD2 (5 bases). In germline, CDR1 is MGHRA, CDR2 YSYEKL. The length of the CDR3 is 17 residues. V lost 0 bases and J lost 6, with 18 bases in between. CDR3 sequence: CASSQDFGLRERNIQYF. The CDR3 nucleotides are TGCGCCAGCAGCCAAGATTTTGGGTTAAGGGAGAGAAACATTCAGTACTTC.

The chain carries TRBV7-9 and TRBJ1-6; D gene unclear. Trimming took 5 bases from V and 8 from J, leaving 4 bases between them. This CDR3 spans 11 amino acids. Germline V lookup: CDR1 SEHNR, CDR2 FQNEAQ (reference sequence). In nucleotides, the CDR3 is TGTGCCAGCAGCGTTGATTCACCCCTCCACTTT. It yields the protein CASSVDSPLHF. The complete variable domain, with remaining parts taken from reference TRBV7-9 and TRBJ1-6, reads DTGVSQNPRHKITKRGQNVTFRCDPISEHNRLYWYRQTLGQGPEFLTYFQNEAQLEKSRLLSDRFSAERPKGSFSTLEIQRTEQGDSAMYLCASSVDSPLHFGNGTRLTVT.

This clone has more than one count but fewer than ten. This chain connects TRBV13 to TRBJ1-3; D possibly corresponds to TRBD1 (6 bases). The germline V and J ends were trimmed by 5 bases and 4 bases, with 12 bases remaining between them. This CDR3 has 14 residues. Germline V gene data show CDR1 as PRHDT and CDR2 as FYEKMQ (reference sequence). The CDR3 nucleotides read TGTGCCAGCAGCCGAGGGACACCAGGAAACACCATATATTTT. Its translation is CASSRGTPGNTIYF.

This clone was detected a few times. This chain joins TRBV5-1 and TRBJ2-1; 11 nucleotides match TRBD1. The length of the CDR3 is 15 residues. Unmatched junction bases numbered 3, after V lost 3 bases and J lost 4 bases. CDR1 is SGHRS, CDR2 YFSETQ, per germline. The CDR3 region has the DNA TGCGCCAGCAGCTCCCGGGACAGGGGGTACAATGAGCAGTTCTTC. It is translated as CASSSRDRGYNEQFF. Based on the CDR3 plus reference TRBV5-1 and TRBJ2-1, the full variable domain is KAGVTQTPRYLIKTRGQQVTLSCSPISGHRSVSWYQQTPGQGLQFLFEYFSETQRNKGNFPGRFSGRQFSNSRSEMNVSTLELGDSALYLCASSSRDRGYNEQFFGPGTRLTVL.

V gene TRBV19 combines with J gene TRBJ1-1; 10 bases line up with TRBD1. Trimming at V came to 4 bases and at J to 10 bases, leaving 3 bases not matched to a gene. Germline CDR1 and CDR2: LNHDA and SQIVND (reference sequence). The CDR3 has 12 amino acids. The CDR3 region is CASSTRTGGAFF. The CDR3 DNA is TGTGCCAGTAGTACCCGGACAGGGGGAGCTTTCTTT.

This sequence joins TRBV7-2 and TRBJ1-4; 10 positions match TRBD1. Trimming removed 5 bases from V and 8 bases from J; junction bases left unmatched: 8. This CDR3 has 15 residues. Germline V gene lookup returns CDR1 SGHTA and CDR2 FQGNSA. DNA for the CDR3: TGTGCCAGCAGCCCAGCCGGGACAGGGGAGGAAAAACTGTTTTTT. This codes for CASSPAGTGEEKLFF.

The gene calls are TRBV30 and TRBJ2-5; 11 positions agree with TRBD2. The CDR3 sequence is 17 residues long. Germline CDR1 GTSNPN, CDR2 SVGIG (reference sequence). J gave up 4 bases and V 0 bases, and 10 bases lay outside the gene matches. Written as DNA, the CDR3 is TGTGCCTGGAGTGTAGGCCTAGCGGGGGGTATAGGAGAGACCCAGTACTTC. As protein: CAWSVGLAGGIGETQYF.

The gene calls are TRBV16 and TRBJ1-5, with 11 nucleotides matching TRBD1. Trimming at V came to 6 bases and at J to 4 bases, leaving 11 bases not matched to a gene. The CDR3 runs to 17 residues. CDR1 and CDR2 from the germline V gene are KGHSY and FQNENV. CDR3 residues: CASSATSGTGGNQPQHF. For the CDR3, the DNA is TGTGCCAGCAGTGCAACGTCAGGGACAGGGGGAAATCAGCCCCAGCATTTT.

V and J are TRBV7-2 and TRBJ2-3; maybe TRBD2 (5 bases). This CDR3 is built from 17 residues. CDR1 SGHTA and CDR2 FQGNSA come from the germline V gene. Trimming removed 4 bases at V and 3 bases at J, with 20 bases between. CDR3 residues: CASSSERLYLRTDTQYF. Written as DNA, the CDR3 is TGTGCCAGCAGCTCCGAGAGACTATACCTCAGGACAGATACGCAGTATTTT.

This chain connects TRBV2 to TRBJ2-7; 9 bases fit TRBD2. Trimming took 2 bases from V and 4 from J; bases not matched to a gene: 6. The germline V gene encodes CDR1 SNHLY and CDR2 FYNNEI. This CDR3 comprises 15 residues. The CDR3 protein is CASSEYPAGGYEQYF. The DNA of the CDR3 is TGTGCCAGCAGTGAATATCCAGCGGGAGGTTACGAGCAGTACTTC.

This clone was counted a few times. This chain links TRBV5-1 with TRBJ1-2; 12 bases line up with TRBD1. The germline CDR1 and CDR2 sequences are SGHRS and YFSETQ. Trimming cost V 4 bases and J 4 bases; bases outside gene matches: 8. The length of the CDR3 is 16 residues. This chain's CDR3 is CASSQGQGAKGYGYTF. The CDR3, as DNA: TGCGCCAGCAGCCAGGGACAGGGGGCGAAGGGCTATGGCTACACCTTC.

This clone was observed a handful of times. The chain carries TRBV5-6 and TRBJ1-5, with no clear D. The V gene's germline CDR1 is SGHDT and CDR2 YYEEEE. Trimming removed 2 bases at V and 3 bases at J, with 12 bases between. This CDR3 comprises 15 residues. CDR3 residues: CASSFLTGDNQPQHF. In DNA, the CDR3 is TGTGCCAGCAGCTTCTTGACCGGGGACAATCAGCCCCAGCATTTT.

The gene calls are TRBV30 and TRBJ2-7; no clear D. CDR1 GTSNPN and CDR2 SVGIG come from the germline V gene (reference sequence). V gave up 3 bases and J gave up 1 base, with 7 bases separating them. CDR3 length equals 12 residues. CDR3 coding DNA: TGTGCCTGGAGCAAAGGTTCCTACGAGCAGTACTTC. This codes for CAWSKGSYEQYF. The complete variable domain, with remaining parts taken from reference TRBV30 and TRBJ2-7, reads SQTIHQWPATLVQPVGSPLSLECTVEGTSNPNLYWYRQAAGRGLQLLFYSVGIGQISSEVPQNLSASRPQDRQFILSSKKLLLSDSGFYLCAWSKGSYEQYFGPGTRLTVT.